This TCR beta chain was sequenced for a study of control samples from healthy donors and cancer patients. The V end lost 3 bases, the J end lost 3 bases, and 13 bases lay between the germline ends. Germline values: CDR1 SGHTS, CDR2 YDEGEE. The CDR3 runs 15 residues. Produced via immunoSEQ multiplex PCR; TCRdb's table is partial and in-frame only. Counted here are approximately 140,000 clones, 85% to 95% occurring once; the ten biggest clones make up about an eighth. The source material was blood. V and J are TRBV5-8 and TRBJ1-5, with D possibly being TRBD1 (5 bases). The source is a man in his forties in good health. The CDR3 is CASSSRDGNNQPQHF. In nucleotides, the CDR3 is TGTGCCAGCAGCTCCCGGGACGGAAACAATCAGCCCCAGCATTTT.